The 5 T cell receptor beta chains reported below all come from one sample, sequenced in a study of control samples from healthy donors and cancer patients. Here immunoSEQ multiplex PCR was the method, and the copy in TCRdb shows in-frame clones only, minus some. The data hold 150,000 to 200,000 clones, with more than 85% observed a single time. Sequencing input: blood. The receptors stem from a woman aged 40-49 years in good health.

The chain couples TRBV10-3 to TRBJ1-2; perhaps TRBD1 as D (5 bases). Germline V gene lookup returns CDR1 ENHRY and CDR2 SYGVKD. CDR3 length equals 13 residues. V lost 2 bases and J lost 13, with 17 bases in between. As DNA, the CDR3 is TGTGCCATCAGTGAGGGGGTCGGGGGTGCAGGCACCTTC. This encodes CAISEGVGGAGTF.

The chain is built from TRBV6-5 and TRBJ2-2; 8 bases align to TRBD1. J gave up 6 bases and V 8 bases, and 2 bases lay outside the gene matches. The CDR3 is made up of 12 amino acids. Germline-derived CDR1 and CDR2 are MNHEY and SVGAGI. The CDR3 coding sequence is TGTGCCAGCCAGGGGGCAGCCGGGGAGCTGTTTTTT. It encodes CASQGAAGELFF.

This chain links TRBV21-1 with TRBJ1-3. TRBV21-1 is given as a pseudogene. This CDR3 spans 13 amino acids. This CDR3 reads CASSKVTGNTIYF. DNA for the CDR3: TGTGCCAGCAGCAAAGTTACTGGAAACACCATATATTTT.

Here the CDR3 reads CASSFGGEETQYF. In DNA, the CDR3 is TGTGCCAGCAGCTTCGGGGGGGAAGAGACCCAGTACTTC. The chain combines TRBV7-9 with TRBJ2-5; the match to TRBD2 covers 8 bases. This CDR3 region has 13 residues. The germline V gene has CDR1 SEHNR and CDR2 FQNEAQ (reference sequence). Trimming at V came to 3 bases and at J to 3 bases, leaving 0 bases not matched to a gene. The variable domain in full, completed from reference TRBV7-9 and TRBJ2-5, reads DTGVSQNPRHKITKRGQNVTFRCDPISEHNRLYWYRQTLGQGPEFLTYFQNEAQLEKSRLLSDRFSAERPKGSFSTLEIQRTEQGDSAMYLCASSFGGEETQYFGPGTRLLVL.

This rearrangement joins TRBV10-3 to TRBJ2-2; 8 bases align to TRBD1. V shed 6 bases and J 3 bases; nucleotides not matched to a gene: 15. The CDR3 is 18 residues long. The V gene's germline CDR1 is ENHRY and CDR2 SYGVKD. Here the CDR3 reads CAISSKAGTGFYTGELFF. The CDR3 bases are TGTGCCATCAGCTCCAAAGCTGGGACAGGATTCTACACCGGGGAGCTGTTTTTT.